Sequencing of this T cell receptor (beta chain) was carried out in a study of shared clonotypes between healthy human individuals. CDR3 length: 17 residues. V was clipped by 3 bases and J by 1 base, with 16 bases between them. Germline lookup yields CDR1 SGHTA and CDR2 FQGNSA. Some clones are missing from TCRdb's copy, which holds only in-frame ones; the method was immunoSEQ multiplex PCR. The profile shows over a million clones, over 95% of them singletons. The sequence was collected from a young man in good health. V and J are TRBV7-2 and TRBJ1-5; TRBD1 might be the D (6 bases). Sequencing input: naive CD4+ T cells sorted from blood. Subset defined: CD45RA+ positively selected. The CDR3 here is CASSLGWGRRSNQPQHF. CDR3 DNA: TGTGCCAGCAGCTTGGGGTGGGGGCGCAGGAGCAATCAGCCCCAGCATTTT.